This entry features one T cell receptor (beta chain) sequence. This sample was taken from a study of Graves' ophthalmopathy and Graves' hyperthyroidism. Amplification from RNA transcripts yielded the TCR beta CDR3 regions. HTBI-primed first-round RT-PCR preceded second-round multiplex PCR. TCRdb re-called the multiplex PCR reads through MiXCR, storing one row per CDR3 protein. The sample has more than 1,000,000 distinct CDR3 sequences; about two fifths are singletons. Germline CDR1 MGHDK, CDR2 SYGVNS. The V end was cut by 6 bases, the J end by 1 base, with 9 bases between. The CDR3 length is 14 residues.

Sequenced: peripheral blood or thyroid tissue (not recorded which). This clonotype was obtained from an adult man with Graves' hyperthyroidism. This chain connects TRBV25-1 to TRBJ2-2; the D is unclear. In nucleotides, the CDR3 is TGTGCCAGCAGCCAACGAGGGAACACCGGGGAGCTGTTTTTT. Its translation: CASSQRGNTGELFF.